This TCR beta chain was retrieved from a study of T cell responses to AZD1222 COVID-19 vaccine (dated by TCRdb to about 2021). Study-wide context: A total of around 240 trial participants underwent TCR sequencing, of whom 200 to 220 received two doses of AZD1222 and some 26 received two doses of the MenACWY control vaccine. Trial participants were enrolled by age into 18-55, 56-69 and 70-plus year subgroups, with roughly 150, 30 and 60 TCR-sequenced participants respectively.

Interpreted using the paper, the time point label stands for: about 28 days (+/-7) after the second vaccine dose. In the paper's terms, the treatment or condition label means: meningococcal conjugate vaccine given as trial control. Vaccinee samples were obtained from the UK trials COV001 and COV002, which included a single-blind randomized controlled phase 2/3 trial of AZD1222 (ChAdOx1 nCoV-19) in healthy adults. Trial participant PBMC samples were collected at day 0 and day 28 after the second dose for TCRbeta chain sequencing. The germline V gene encodes CDR1 SGHTA and CDR2 FQGNSA. Trimming removed 2 bases from V and 8 bases from J; the gene matches leave 16 bases unexplained. Taken from cysteine to phenylalanine, the CDR3 has 17 residues. Kept here is only the CDR3 DNA, which spans 51 bases and is read in frame from base 1. The CDR3 regions of human TCRbeta chains were analyzed by immunosequencing. Concerning the study's data processing: TCRs in the repertoires were matched against a reference library of SARS-CoV-2-specific TCRs that had been generated with the MIRA antigen-specificity platform. Breadth was defined as the fraction of unique TCRs that were SARS-CoV-2-associated. Depth was defined as the fraction of total T cells that were SARS-CoV-2-associated. Each spike-specific TCR was assigned to its reactive spike region and to a CD4 or CD8 class using the MIRA data. Log10-transformed breadth and depth values were compared by one-way ANOVA with Sidak's multiple comparisons tests. TCRdb limited this immuneACCESS table to in-frame rearrangements with V and J called. A share of clones is missing; checked studies link under half to unresolved V genes, and the rest is unexplained. The V and J calls and clone size are taken from that table; D and trimming were inferred from the DNA. The sample table shows 210,000 or so clones, and roughly 94% are seen once. Of the sample, 1.7% falls within the top ten clones.

Overall study outcomes, separate from this receptor: After two AZD1222 doses, both the breadth and the depth of spike-specific TCRs were significantly higher than at day 0 and than in MenACWY recipients. Epitopes outside the regions mutated in the B.1.351 and B.1.1.7 variants were reportedly recognized by nearly half of the unique spike-specific TCRs. CD4 TCRs associated with the vaccine covered the entire spike protein, and the dominant responses were in regions 160-218 and 743-854. In the small 56-69-year group, the increase in depth fell short of significance, most likely because of low power. Most participants were white British and females outnumbered males, and the authors suggested that clonal diversity may have been underestimated. Conclusions about previously exposed vaccinees are limited, since just six AZD1222 recipients were seropositive for SARS-CoV-2 at baseline. Because no day 14 peak-response samples were available, repertoires were characterized only after the peak T cell response.

As to this clone: There is no known antigen for this receptor. Base qualities are not provided; no much larger clone lies one nucleotide away.

This receptor was taken from an adult who received the MenACWY meningococcal vaccine as a control. The specimen was peripheral blood, collected 28 days after the second dose of the MenACWY control vaccine. The sequence is built from TRBV7-2 and TRBJ1-2; a stretch of 8 junction bases matches TRBD1. The DNA sequence reads TGTGCCAGCAGCTTATTCCTACCACCCGGACAGGGTGTAGGCTACACCTTC. It translates to CASSLFLPPGQGVGYTF.